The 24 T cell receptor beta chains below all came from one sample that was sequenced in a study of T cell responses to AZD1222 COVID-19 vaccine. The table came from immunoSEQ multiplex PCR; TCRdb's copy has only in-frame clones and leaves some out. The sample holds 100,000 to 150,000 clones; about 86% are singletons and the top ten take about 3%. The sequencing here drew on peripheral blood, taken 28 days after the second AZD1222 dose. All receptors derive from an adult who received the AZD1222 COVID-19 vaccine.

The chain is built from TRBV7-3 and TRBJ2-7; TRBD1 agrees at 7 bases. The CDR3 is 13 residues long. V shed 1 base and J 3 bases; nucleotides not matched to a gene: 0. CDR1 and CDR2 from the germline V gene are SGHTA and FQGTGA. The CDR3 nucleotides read TGTGCCAGCAGCTTAAACAGGGGCTACGAGCAGTACTTC. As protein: CASSLNRGYEQYF.

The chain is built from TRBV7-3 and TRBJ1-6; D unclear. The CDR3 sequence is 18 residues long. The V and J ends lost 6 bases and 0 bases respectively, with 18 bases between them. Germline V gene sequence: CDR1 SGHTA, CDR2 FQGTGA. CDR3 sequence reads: CASSPHAPGSSYNSPLHF. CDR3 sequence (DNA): TGTGCCAGCAGTCCACATGCCCCGGGGAGCTCCTATAATTCACCCCTCCACTTT.

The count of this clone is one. CDR3 loop: CASSQDRGMAQYF. Here the CDR3 DNA reads TGTGCCAGCAGCCAAGACAGGGGAATGGCGCAGTATTTT. The chain combines TRBV3-1 (or the pseudogene TRBV3-2) with TRBJ2-3; D might be TRBD1 (6 bases). The CDR3 contains 13 residues. Germline loops: CDR1 LGHDT, CDR2 YNNKEL (reference sequence). With 0 bases removed from V and 10 bases from J, the gap between germline ends came to 11 bases.

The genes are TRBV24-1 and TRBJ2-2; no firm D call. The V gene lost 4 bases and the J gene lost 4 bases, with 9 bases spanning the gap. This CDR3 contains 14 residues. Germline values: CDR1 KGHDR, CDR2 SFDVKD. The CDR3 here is CATSDPGPTGELFF. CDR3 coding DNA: TGTGCCACCAGTGACCCCGGGCCCACCGGGGAGCTGTTTTTT.

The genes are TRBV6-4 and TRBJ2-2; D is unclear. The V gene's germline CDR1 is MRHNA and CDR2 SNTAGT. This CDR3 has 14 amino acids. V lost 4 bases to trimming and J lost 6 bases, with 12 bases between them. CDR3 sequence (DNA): TGTGCCAGCAGTGCCTTTATGGCCGCCGGGGAGCTGTTTTTT. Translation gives CASSAFMAAGELFF.

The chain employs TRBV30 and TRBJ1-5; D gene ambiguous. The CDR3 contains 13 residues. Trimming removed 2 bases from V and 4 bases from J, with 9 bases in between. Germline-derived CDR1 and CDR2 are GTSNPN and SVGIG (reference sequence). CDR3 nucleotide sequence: TGTGCCTGGAGTTCTTCCCCTAATCAGCCCCAGCATTTT. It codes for CAWSSSPNQPQHF.

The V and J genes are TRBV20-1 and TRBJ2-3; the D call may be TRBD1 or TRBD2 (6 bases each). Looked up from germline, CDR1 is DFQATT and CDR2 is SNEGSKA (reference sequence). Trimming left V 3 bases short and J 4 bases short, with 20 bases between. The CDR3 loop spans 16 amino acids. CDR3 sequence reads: CSASPVRGAISDTQYF. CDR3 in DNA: TGCAGTGCTAGTCCCGTGAGGGGGGCGATTTCAGATACGCAGTATTTT.

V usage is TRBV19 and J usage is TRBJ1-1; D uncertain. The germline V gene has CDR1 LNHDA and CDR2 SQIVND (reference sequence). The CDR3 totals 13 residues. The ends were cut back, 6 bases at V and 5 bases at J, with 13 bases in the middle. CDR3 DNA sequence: TGTGCCAGTAGCCCGAGACATCTTACTGAAGCTTTCTTT. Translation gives CASSPRHLTEAFF.

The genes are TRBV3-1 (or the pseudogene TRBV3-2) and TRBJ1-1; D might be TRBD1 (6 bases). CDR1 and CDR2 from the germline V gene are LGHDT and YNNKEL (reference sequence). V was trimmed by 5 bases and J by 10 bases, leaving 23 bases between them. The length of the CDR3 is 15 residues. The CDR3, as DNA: TGTGCCAGCAGCGCAGGCGCCGGGGGCGTAGGAAGAGCTTTCTTT. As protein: CASSAGAGGVGRAFF.

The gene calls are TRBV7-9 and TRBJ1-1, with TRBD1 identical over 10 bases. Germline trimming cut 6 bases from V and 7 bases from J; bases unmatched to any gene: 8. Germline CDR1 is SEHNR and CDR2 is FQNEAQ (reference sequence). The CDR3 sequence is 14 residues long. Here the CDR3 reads CASRPRTGGVEAFF. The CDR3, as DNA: TGTGCCAGCAGACCCAGGACAGGGGGGGTTGAAGCTTTCTTT.

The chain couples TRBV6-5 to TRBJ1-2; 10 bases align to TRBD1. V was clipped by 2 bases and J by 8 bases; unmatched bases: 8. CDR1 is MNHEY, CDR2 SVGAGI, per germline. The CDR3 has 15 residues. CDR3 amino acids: CASSYRQGALTGYTF. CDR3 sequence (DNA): TGTGCCAGCAGTTACCGACAGGGGGCTCTGACGGGCTACACCTTC.

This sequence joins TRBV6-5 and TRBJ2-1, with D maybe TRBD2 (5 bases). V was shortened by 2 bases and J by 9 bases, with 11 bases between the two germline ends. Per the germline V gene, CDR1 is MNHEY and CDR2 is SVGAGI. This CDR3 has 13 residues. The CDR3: CASSYPRGSEQFF. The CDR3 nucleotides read TGTGCCAGCAGTTACCCCCGCGGGTCTGAGCAGTTCTTC.

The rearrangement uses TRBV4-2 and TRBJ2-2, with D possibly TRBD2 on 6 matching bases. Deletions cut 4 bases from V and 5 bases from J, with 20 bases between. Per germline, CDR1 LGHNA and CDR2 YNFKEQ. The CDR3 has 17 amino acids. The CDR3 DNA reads TGTGCCAGCAGCCCCATTTCCGAGGGAGGATGGACCGGGGAGCTGTTTTTT. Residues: CASSPISEGGWTGELFF.

CDR3 amino acids: CASSGTALSGANVLTF. The CDR3 bases are TGTGCCAGCAGTGGGACCGCTCTCTCTGGGGCCAACGTCCTGACTTTC. This rearrangement joins TRBV11-1 to TRBJ2-6; D is possibly TRBD1 or TRBD2 (5 bases each). Germline assignment: CDR1 SGHAT and CDR2 FQDESV (reference sequence). CDR3 length: 16 amino acids. V was trimmed by 6 bases and J by 0 bases, leaving 12 bases between them.

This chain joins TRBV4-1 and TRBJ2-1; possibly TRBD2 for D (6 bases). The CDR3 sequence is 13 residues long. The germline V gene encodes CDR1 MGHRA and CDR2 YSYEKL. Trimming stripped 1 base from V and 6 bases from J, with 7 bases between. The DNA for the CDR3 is TGCGCCAGCAGCCAAGTCGGGGGCAATGAGCAGTTCTTC. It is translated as CASSQVGGNEQFF.

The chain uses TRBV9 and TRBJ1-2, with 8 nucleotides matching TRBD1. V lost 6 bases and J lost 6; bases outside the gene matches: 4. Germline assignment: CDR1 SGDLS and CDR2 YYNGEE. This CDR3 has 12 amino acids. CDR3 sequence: CASNQGAHGYTF. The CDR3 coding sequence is TGTGCCAGCAACCAGGGGGCCCATGGCTACACCTTC.

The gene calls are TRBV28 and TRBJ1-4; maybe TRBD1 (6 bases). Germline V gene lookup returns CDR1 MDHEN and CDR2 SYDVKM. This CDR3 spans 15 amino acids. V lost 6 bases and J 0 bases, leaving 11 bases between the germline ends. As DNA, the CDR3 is TGTGCCAGCAGAATAGGGGGGGCAACTAATGAAAAACTGTTTTTT. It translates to CASRIGGATNEKLFF.

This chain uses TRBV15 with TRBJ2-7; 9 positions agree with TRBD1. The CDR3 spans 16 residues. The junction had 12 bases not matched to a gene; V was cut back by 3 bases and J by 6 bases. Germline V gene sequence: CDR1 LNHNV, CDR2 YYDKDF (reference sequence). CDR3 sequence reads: CATSRGGTGMVAEQYF. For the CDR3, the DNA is TGTGCCACCAGCAGGGGGGGGACAGGGATGGTTGCCGAGCAGTACTTC.

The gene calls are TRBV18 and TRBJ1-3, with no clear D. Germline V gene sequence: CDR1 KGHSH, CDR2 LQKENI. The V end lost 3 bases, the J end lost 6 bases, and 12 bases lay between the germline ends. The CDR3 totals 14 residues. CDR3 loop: CASSPIRWENTIYF. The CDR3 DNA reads TGTGCCAGCTCACCCATCCGATGGGAAAACACCATATATTTT.

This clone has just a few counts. CDR3 nucleotides: TGTGCCAGCAGTTACTTGGGGAGAAGGTTGGGCACTGAAGCTTTCTTT. It codes for CASSYLGRRLGTEAFF. The V and J genes are TRBV6-5 and TRBJ1-1; D uncertain. Trimming cost V 1 base and J 4 bases, with 16 bases left between them. CDR3 length equals 16 residues. Germline V lookup: CDR1 MNHEY, CDR2 SVGAGI.

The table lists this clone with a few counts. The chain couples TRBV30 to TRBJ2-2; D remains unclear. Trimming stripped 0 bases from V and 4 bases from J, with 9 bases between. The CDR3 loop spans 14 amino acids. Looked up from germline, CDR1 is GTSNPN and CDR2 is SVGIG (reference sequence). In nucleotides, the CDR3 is TGTGCCTGGAGTGTACTTCTGGGCACCGGGGAGCTGTTTTTT. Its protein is CAWSVLLGTGELFF.

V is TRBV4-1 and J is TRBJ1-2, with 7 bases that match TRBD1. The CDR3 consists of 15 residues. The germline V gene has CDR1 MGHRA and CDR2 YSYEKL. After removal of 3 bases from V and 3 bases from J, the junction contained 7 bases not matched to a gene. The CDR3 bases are TGCGCCAGCAGCCAGGGAAAAACAGGGGACTATGGCTACACCTTC. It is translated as CASSQGKTGDYGYTF.

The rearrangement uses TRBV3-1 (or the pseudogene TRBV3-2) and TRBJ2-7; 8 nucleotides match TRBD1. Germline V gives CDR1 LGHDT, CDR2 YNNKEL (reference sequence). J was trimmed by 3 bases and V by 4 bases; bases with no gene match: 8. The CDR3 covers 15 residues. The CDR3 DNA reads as TGTGCCAGCAGCCCTGCTTGGGACAGGATCTACGAGCAGTACTTC. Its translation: CASSPAWDRIYEQYF.

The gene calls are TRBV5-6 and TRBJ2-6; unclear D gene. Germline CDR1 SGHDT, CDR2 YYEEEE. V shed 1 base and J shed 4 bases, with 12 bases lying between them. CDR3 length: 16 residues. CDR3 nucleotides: TGTGCCAGCAGCTTGCGTCTCTGGGGAGGGGCCAACGTCCTGACTTTC. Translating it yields CASSLRLWGGANVLTF.